This T cell receptor (beta chain) was obtained from a study of memory CD8 T cells in hepatitis C reinfection. At the level of the study: A positive HCV RNA test after two negatives ≥60 days apart defined reinfection.

As to time point: late/post reinfection, 12 to 24 weeks after detection. TCR sequencing was done directly ex vivo on sorted cells, without expansion in vitro. Total naive CD8 T cells were sorted as viable CD3+ CD8+ CD45RO- cells from a couple of donors. Germline lookup yields CDR1 SGDLS and CDR2 YYNGEE. V was shortened by 0 bases and J by 0 bases, with 18 bases between the two germline ends. The length of the CDR3 is 19 residues. Produced via immunoSEQ multiplex PCR; TCRdb's table is partial and in-frame only. The data show 46,000 or so clones, about 91% seen once. The clonotype was recovered from a young man with hepatitis C virus infection. The sequencing input was naive CD8+ T cells sorted from blood. The J gene is TRBJ2-2, the V gene TRBV9, with a possible D match to TRBD1 (5 bases). In DNA, the CDR3 is TGTGCCAGCAGCGTAGCTGGGTTCGCGACAGCTCCGAACACCGGGGAGCTGTTTTTT. Translated, it gives CASSVAGFATAPNTGELFF.